This T cell receptor (beta chain) derives from a study of naive and memory T cell subsets. Study conclusions and caveats: In naive cells, over 95% of TCR sequences were seen only once. A clonotype means one alpha or beta sequence, not an alpha/beta pair.

Both TRBC1 and TRBC2 were covered by a beta constant-region primer of two equimolar oligonucleotides. The ligated cDNA underwent four PCR rounds using SP2 and nested alpha and beta constant-region primers. In TCRdb, the UMI-ligation and nested PCR reads were re-called with MiXCR into one record per CDR3 protein. The sample contains more than 8,500 distinct CDR3 sequences, 4.5% to 6% of which appear only once. This clonotype was counted at least ten times. Its antigen is currently unknown. The V and J ends lost 0 bases and 1 base respectively, with 6 bases between them. Germline lookup yields CDR1 ENHRY and CDR2 SYGVKD. This CDR3 is built from 14 residues. Overnight CMV lysate stimulation of fresh PBMCs defined donor CMV status by CD4+ IFNgamma. Effector memory cells were sorted as CD45RA-CD27-, EMRA cells as CD45RA+CD27-.

The sequenced sample consisted of CD4+ TEMRA cells from blood. Subset here: effector memory re-expressing CD45RA, CD45RA+ CD27-. This clonotype was sampled from a human donor in good health. V usage is TRBV10-3 and J usage is TRBJ1-1; a weak D match, TRBD1 (5 bases). DNA for the CDR3: TGTGCCATCAGTGAGTCTGGGACGAACACTGAAGCTTTCTTT. The encoded protein is CAISESGTNTEAFF.